This T cell receptor beta chain was profiled in a study of cytomegalovirus exposure and HLA in healthy donors. Trimming cost V 8 bases and J 2 bases, with 10 bases left between them. Germline V gives CDR1 MNHNS, CDR2 SASEGT. The CDR3 has 12 amino acids. Amplification used 60 Vbeta primers and 13 Jbeta primers. Method: immunoSEQ multiplex PCR; TCRdb's copy keeps in-frame clones and lacks some. Found here are 140,000 to 150,000 clones, roughly 84% of them singletons; the top ten hold roughly 2.7%. This receptor was taken from a boy aged 2 to 10 in good health and CMV-seronegative. The rearrangement links TRBV6-1 to TRBJ2-7; D may be TRBD1 (5 bases). The sample comprised PBMCs. The CDR3 region is CASLTATYEQYF. The CDR3 DNA follows: TGTGCCAGCTTGACAGCGACCTACGAGCAGTACTTC.